These 23 T cell receptor beta chains share one sample of origin, sequenced in a study of early T cells in non-severe SARS-CoV-2 infection. TCRdb recomputed calls from the 5' RACE reads with MiXCR, one row per CDR3 protein. The sample contains 55,000 to 65,000 distinct CDR3 sequences, about 10% of which appear only once. Sequenced material: whole blood. These receptors were collected from an adult who was a healthcare worker with PCR-confirmed SARS-CoV-2 infection or an uninfected control (not recorded which).

This clonotype was detected ten times or more. CDR3 sequence: CASTTDYGYTF. In DNA, the CDR3 is TGTGCCAGCACAACAGACTATGGCTACACCTTC. The chain is built from TRBV2 and TRBJ1-2; D unresolved. There are 11 residues in the CDR3. Germline lookup yields CDR1 SNHLY and CDR2 FYNNEI. V lost 7 bases and J 3 bases, leaving 6 bases between the germline ends. Full variable domain (outside the CDR3, taken from reference TRBV2 and TRBJ1-2): EPEVTQTPSHQVTQMGQEVILRCVPISNHLYFYWYRQILGQKVEFLVSFYNNEISEKSEIFDDQFSVERPDGSNFTLKIRSTKLEDSAMYFCASTTDYGYTFGSGTRLTVV.

The rearrangement uses TRBV7-2 and TRBJ2-2; D possibly corresponds to TRBD2 (6 bases). With 1 base removed from V and 0 bases from J, the gap between germline ends came to 12 bases. The length of the CDR3 is 17 residues. Germline loops: CDR1 SGHTA, CDR2 FQGNSA. The CDR3 reads CASSLDSRGANTGELFF. In DNA form, the CDR3 reads TGTGCCAGCAGCTTAGACTCCCGCGGGGCGAACACCGGGGAGCTGTTTTTT.

This sequence joins TRBV5-5 and TRBJ1-3, with D unresolved. CDR3 size: 12 residues. The germline V and J ends were trimmed by 6 bases and 0 bases, with 4 bases remaining between them. The germline CDR1 and CDR2 sequences are SGHKS and YYEKEE (reference sequence). CDR3 in DNA: TGTGCCAGCACCTCCTCTGGAAACACCATATATTTT. Amino acids: CASTSSGNTIYF.

This clonotype was counted a few times. The chain has TRBV5-4 and TRBJ1-2; a possible D gene is TRBD1 (6 bases). With 0 bases removed from V and 2 bases from J, the gap between germline ends came to 11 bases. The CDR3 covers 15 residues. Germline loops: CDR1 SGHNT, CDR2 YYREEE (reference sequence). This CDR3 is CASSLDSDSNYGYTF. CDR3 nucleotides: TGTGCCAGCAGCTTGGATTCGGACAGCAACTATGGCTACACCTTC.

This chain connects TRBV19 to TRBJ1-5; 7 bases agree with TRBD1. The trim removed 5 bases at V and 5 bases at J, leaving 3 bases unmatched. The CDR3 runs 13 residues. Germline assignment: CDR1 LNHDA and CDR2 SQIVND (reference sequence). The CDR3 region has the DNA TGTGCCAGTAGTTGGCAGGGGGATCAGCCCCAGCATTTT. Residues: CASSWQGDQPQHF.

This clonotype has a count of ten or more. The rearrangement uses TRBV9 and TRBJ2-2; D assignment may be TRBD1 or TRBD2 (6 bases each). CDR3 size: 16 residues. The germline V gene has CDR1 SGDLS and CDR2 YYNGEE. Trimming cost V 0 bases and J 4 bases, with 13 bases left between them. Written as DNA, the CDR3 is TGTGCCAGCAGCGTAGCTGGGGGGCCGGTCACCGGGGAGCTGTTTTTT. Protein: CASSVAGGPVTGELFF.

This clonotype was seen only a few times. This chain joins TRBV20-1 and TRBJ2-3; a weak D match, TRBD2 (6 bases). The CDR3 covers 14 residues. V lost 6 bases and J lost 1, with 14 bases in between. The V gene's germline CDR1 is DFQATT and CDR2 SNEGSKA (reference sequence). CDR3 loop: CSAPGEGGTDTQYF. CDR3 DNA: TGCAGTGCCCCGGGGGAAGGAGGCACAGATACGCAGTATTTT.

J is TRBJ1-2 and V is TRBV6-6, with D unresolved. There are 14 residues in the CDR3. Trimming stripped 3 bases from V and 4 bases from J, with 12 bases between. Germline V CDR1 and CDR2: MNHNY, SVGAGI (reference sequence). CDR3 DNA: TGTGCCAGCAGTTATGAGGGCCCCTTCTATGGCTACACCTTC. As protein: CASSYEGPFYGYTF.

The chain combines TRBV29-1 with TRBJ2-2; the match to TRBD1 covers 7 bases. The CDR3 loop spans 15 amino acids. V lost 2 bases and J lost 5; bases outside the gene matches: 8. Germline CDR1 reads SQVTM; CDR2 reads ANQGSEA. CDR3 sequence reads: CSVESDRAGTGELFF. CDR3 sequence (DNA): TGCAGCGTTGAATCCGACAGGGCAGGGACCGGGGAGCTGTTTTTT.

The rearrangement links TRBV29-1 to TRBJ2-7; TRBD1 or TRBD2 may be the D gene (5 bases each). Trimming stripped 5 bases from V and 7 bases from J, with 12 bases between. Germline CDR1 reads SQVTM; CDR2 reads ANQGSEA. This CDR3 contains 11 residues. Here the CDR3 reads CSVLRGEEQYF. In nucleotides, the CDR3 is TGCAGCGTTCTTAGGGGAGAAGAGCAGTACTTC.

The V call is TRBV29-1, the J call TRBJ1-1; TRBD1 aligns across 8 bases. CDR3 size: 12 residues. CDR1 SQVTM and CDR2 ANQGSEA come from the germline V gene. J was trimmed by 4 bases and V by 7 bases; bases with no gene match: 5. CDR3 sequence reads: CSADRGATEAFF. For the CDR3, the DNA is TGCAGCGCCGACAGGGGAGCCACTGAAGCTTTCTTT.

This clonotype was picked up a small number of times. This chain joins TRBV7-9 and TRBJ2-5; D not resolved. The V end was cut by 4 bases, the J end by 5 bases, with 11 bases between. This CDR3 has 13 amino acids. The germline V gene has CDR1 SEHNR and CDR2 FQNEAQ (reference sequence). CDR3 sequence: CASSSKLMETQYF. The CDR3 coding sequence is TGTGCCAGCAGCTCTAAGCTTATGGAGACCCAGTACTTC.

J is TRBJ2-7 and V is TRBV11-3, with no clear D. The CDR3 consists of 17 residues. Looked up from germline, CDR1 is SGHNT and CDR2 is YENEEA. The ends were cut back, 0 bases at V and 1 base at J, with 16 bases in the middle. The CDR3 DNA is TGTGCCAGCAGCTTAGATAAGGACCTTATAGGATCCTACGAGCAGTACTTC. Amino acids: CASSLDKDLIGSYEQYF.

In this sample, this clonotype turned up a few times. The chain joins TRBV5-1 to TRBJ1-6; 7 nucleotides align to TRBD1. The CDR3 extends over 14 amino acids. Germline V gene sequence: CDR1 SGHRS, CDR2 YFSETQ. J lost 6 bases, V lost 3 bases, and 3 bases had no gene match. The CDR3 sequence: CASSSGQLNSPLHF. The DNA for the CDR3 is TGCGCCAGCAGCTCGGGACAGCTTAATTCACCCCTCCACTTT.

The chain couples TRBV20-1 to TRBJ2-1; 11 bases are shared with TRBD2. From germline, CDR1 is DFQATT and CDR2 SNEGSKA (reference sequence). With 3 bases clipped from V and 0 bases from J, the junction kept 10 bases outside the gene matches. The CDR3 runs 18 residues. The CDR3 nucleotides are TGCAGTGCTAGTGAACTAGCGGGAGAACCGAGCTCCTACAATGAGCAGTTCTTC. Translating gives CSASELAGEPSSYNEQFF.

This clonotype showed up many times. This rearrangement joins TRBV27 to TRBJ2-7, with D possibly matching TRBD2 (6 bases). Germline CDR1 reads MNHEY; CDR2 reads SMNVEV (reference sequence). The V end lost 6 bases, the J end lost 2 bases, and 14 bases lay between the germline ends. The CDR3 is 14 amino acids. CDR3 loop: CASRPLGGTYEQYF. The CDR3 region has the DNA TGTGCCAGCAGGCCTCTCGGGGGTACCTACGAGCAGTACTTC.

This clonotype showed up many times. The chain joins TRBV20-1 to TRBJ2-7; 9 positions match TRBD2. The germline V gene has CDR1 DFQATT and CDR2 SNEGSKA (reference sequence). The CDR3 runs to 15 residues. The V gene end was trimmed by 3 bases and the J gene end by 4 bases; junction bases not matched to a gene: 10. The CDR3 region is CSARPGGSGRYEQYF. DNA for the CDR3: TGCAGTGCTAGGCCCGGGGGGAGCGGGAGGTACGAGCAGTACTTC.

The V and J genes are TRBV20-1 and TRBJ2-3, with 13 positions matching TRBD2. This CDR3 is built from 18 residues. V trimming: 4 bases; J trimming: 4 bases; junction bases outside the gene matches: 14. The germline V gene encodes CDR1 DFQATT and CDR2 SNEGSKA (reference sequence). The CDR3 DNA sequence: TGCAGTGCTAATCCTTACCTAGCCGGACTAGCGGGAGCAGATACGCAGTATTTT. Translated, it gives CSANPYLAGLAGADTQYF.

The rearrangement uses TRBV12-3 or TRBV12-4 and TRBJ2-1; 14 bases agree with TRBD2. This CDR3 contains 17 residues. V was clipped by 5 bases and J by 7 bases; unmatched bases: 10. The DNA for the CDR3 is TGTGCCAGCAGTCCCCGGGGACTAGCGGGAGTGAAGAATGAGCAGTTCTTC. Encoded protein: CASSPRGLAGVKNEQFF.

In this sample, this clonotype is large. The chain joins TRBV10-3 to TRBJ2-5; D is perhaps TRBD1 (6 bases). The CDR3 sequence is 13 residues long. CDR1 and CDR2 (germline): ENHRY, SYGVKD. V was cut by 6 bases and J by 5 bases, with 13 bases left in between. CDR3 protein: CAISETGWETQYF. For the CDR3, the DNA is TGTGCCATCAGCGAAACAGGGTGGGAGACCCAGTACTTC.

This clonotype was counted many times. This chain links TRBV11-1 with TRBJ2-5; 10 bases fit TRBD2. The J segment lost 5 bases and the V segment lost 4 bases, leaving 10 bases of the junction unmatched. There are 16 residues in the CDR3. The germline V gene has CDR1 SGHAT and CDR2 FQDESV (reference sequence). CDR3 residues: CASSSSGTSVHETQYF. The DNA of the CDR3 is TGTGCCAGCAGCTCTTCCGGGACTAGCGTTCACGAGACCCAGTACTTC.

The V and J genes are TRBV2 and TRBJ2-5; unclear D gene. Trimming removed 1 base at V and 4 bases at J, with 1 base between. Germline V gene lookup returns CDR1 SNHLY and CDR2 FYNNEI. This CDR3 has 11 amino acids. CDR3 nucleotide sequence: TGTGCCAGCAGTGAAGGAGAGACCCAGTACTTC. Protein product: CASSEGETQYF.

The chain uses TRBV4-1 and TRBJ1-1; no reliable D call. The CDR3 is 15 amino acids. Trimming removed 1 base from V and 0 bases from J, with 9 bases in between. The germline V gene has CDR1 MGHRA and CDR2 YSYEKL. Here the CDR3 reads CASSQVGGVNTEAFF. As DNA, the CDR3 is TGCGCCAGCAGCCAAGTAGGAGGTGTGAACACTGAAGCTTTCTTT.